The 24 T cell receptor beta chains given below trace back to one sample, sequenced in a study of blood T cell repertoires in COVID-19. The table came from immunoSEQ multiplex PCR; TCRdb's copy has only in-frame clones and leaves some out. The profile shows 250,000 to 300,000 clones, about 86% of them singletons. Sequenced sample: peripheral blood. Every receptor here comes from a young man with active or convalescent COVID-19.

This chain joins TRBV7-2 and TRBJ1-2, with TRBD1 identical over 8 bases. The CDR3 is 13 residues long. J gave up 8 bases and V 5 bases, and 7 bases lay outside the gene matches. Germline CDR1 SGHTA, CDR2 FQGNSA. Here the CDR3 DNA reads TGTGCCAGCAGCCGGACAGGGTGGGAAGGCTACACCTTC. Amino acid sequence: CASSRTGWEGYTF.

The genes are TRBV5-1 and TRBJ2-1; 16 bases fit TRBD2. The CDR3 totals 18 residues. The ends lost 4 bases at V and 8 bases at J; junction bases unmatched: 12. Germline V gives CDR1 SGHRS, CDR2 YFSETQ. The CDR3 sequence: CASSTPGLAGGPWDEQFF. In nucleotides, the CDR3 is TGCGCCAGCAGCACACCGGGACTAGCGGGAGGGCCGTGGGATGAGCAGTTCTTC.

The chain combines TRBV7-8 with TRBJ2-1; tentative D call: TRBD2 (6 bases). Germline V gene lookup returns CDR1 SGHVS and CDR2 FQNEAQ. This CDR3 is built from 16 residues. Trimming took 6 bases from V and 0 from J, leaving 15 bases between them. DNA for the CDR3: TGTGCCAGCAGATTTACGCGGGACGGCTCCTACAATGAGCAGTTCTTC. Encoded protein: CASRFTRDGSYNEQFF. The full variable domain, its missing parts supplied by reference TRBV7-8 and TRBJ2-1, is GAGVSQSPRYKVAKRGQDVALRCDPISGHVSLFWYQQALGQGPEFLTYFQNEAQLDKSGLPSDRFFAERPEGSVSTLKIQRTQQEDSAVYLCASRFTRDGSYNEQFFGPGTRLTVL.

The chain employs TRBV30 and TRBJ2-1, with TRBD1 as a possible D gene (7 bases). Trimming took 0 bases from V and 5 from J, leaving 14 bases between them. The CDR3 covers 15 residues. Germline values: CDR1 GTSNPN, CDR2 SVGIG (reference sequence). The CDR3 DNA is TGTGCCTGGAGTGTAACGTGGAGGGGGCACAATGAGCAGTTCTTC. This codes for CAWSVTWRGHNEQFF. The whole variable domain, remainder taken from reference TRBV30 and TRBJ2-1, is SQTIHQWPATLVQPVGSPLSLECTVEGTSNPNLYWYRQAAGRGLQLLFYSVGIGQISSEVPQNLSASRPQDRQFILSSKKLLLSDSGFYLCAWSVTWRGHNEQFFGPGTRLTVL.

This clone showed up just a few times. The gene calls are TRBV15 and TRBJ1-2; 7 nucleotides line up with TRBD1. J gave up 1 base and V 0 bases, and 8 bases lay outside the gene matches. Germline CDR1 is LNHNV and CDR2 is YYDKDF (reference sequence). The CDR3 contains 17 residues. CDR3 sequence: CATSREKGARVNYGYTF. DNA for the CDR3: TGTGCCACCAGCAGAGAAAAGGGGGCGAGGGTTAACTATGGCTACACCTTC.

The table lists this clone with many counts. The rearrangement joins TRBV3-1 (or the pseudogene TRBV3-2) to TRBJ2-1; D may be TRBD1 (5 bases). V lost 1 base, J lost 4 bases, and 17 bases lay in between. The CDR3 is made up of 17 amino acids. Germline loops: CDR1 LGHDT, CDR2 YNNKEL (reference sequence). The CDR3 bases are TGTGCCAGCAGCCAAGTAATCGACAGCCCAGATTACAATGAGCAGTTCTTC. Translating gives CASSQVIDSPDYNEQFF.

DNA for the CDR3: TGTGCCAGCAGCCCACCGACAGGGGTTAACTATGGCTACACCTTC. Its protein product is CASSPPTGVNYGYTF. The rearrangement joins TRBV9 to TRBJ1-2; 8 bases agree with TRBD1. V trimming: 4 bases; J trimming: 1 base; junction bases outside the gene matches: 6. The CDR3 is 15 amino acids. Germline lookup yields CDR1 SGDLS and CDR2 YYNGEE.

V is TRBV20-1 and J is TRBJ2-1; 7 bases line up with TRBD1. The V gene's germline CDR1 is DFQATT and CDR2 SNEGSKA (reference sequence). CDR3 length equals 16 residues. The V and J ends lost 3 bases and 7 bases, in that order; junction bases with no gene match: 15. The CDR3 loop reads CSASIPRGTYGNEQFF. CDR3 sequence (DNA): TGCAGTGCTAGTATCCCCAGGGGGACATACGGTAATGAGCAGTTCTTC.

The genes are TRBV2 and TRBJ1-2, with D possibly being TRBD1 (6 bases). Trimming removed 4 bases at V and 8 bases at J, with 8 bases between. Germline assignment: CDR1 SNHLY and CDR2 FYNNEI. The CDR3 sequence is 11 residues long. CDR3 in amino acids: CASSGQAGYTF. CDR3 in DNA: TGTGCCAGCAGTGGACAGGCCGGCTACACCTTC.

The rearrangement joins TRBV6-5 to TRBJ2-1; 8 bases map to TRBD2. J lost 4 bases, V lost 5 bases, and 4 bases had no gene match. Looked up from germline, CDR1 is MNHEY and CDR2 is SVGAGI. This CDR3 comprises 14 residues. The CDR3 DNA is TGTGCCAGCAGTCGTAGCGGGACATACAATGAGCAGTTCTTC. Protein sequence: CASSRSGTYNEQFF.

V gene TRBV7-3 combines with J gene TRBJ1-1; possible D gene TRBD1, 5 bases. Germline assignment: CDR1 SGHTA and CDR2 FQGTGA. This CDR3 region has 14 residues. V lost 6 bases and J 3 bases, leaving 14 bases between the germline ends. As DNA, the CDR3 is TGTGCCAGCAGTCAGGCGGGGGGTTACACTGAAGCTTTCTTT. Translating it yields CASSQAGGYTEAFF.

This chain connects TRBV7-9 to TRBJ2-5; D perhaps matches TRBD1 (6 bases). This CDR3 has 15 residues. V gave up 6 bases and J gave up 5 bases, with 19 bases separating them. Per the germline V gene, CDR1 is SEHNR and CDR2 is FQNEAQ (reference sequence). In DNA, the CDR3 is TGTGCCAGCAGAAAGGCAGGGGCCCTCAGGGAGACCCAGTACTTC. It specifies CASRKAGALRETQYF.

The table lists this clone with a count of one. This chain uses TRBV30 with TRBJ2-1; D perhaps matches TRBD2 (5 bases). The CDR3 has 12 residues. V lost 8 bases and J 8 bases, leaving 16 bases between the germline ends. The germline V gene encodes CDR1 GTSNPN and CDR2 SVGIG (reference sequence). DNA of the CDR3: TGTGCCGGTAGGGAGAGTCTGCATGAGCAGTTCTTC. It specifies CAGRESLHEQFF.

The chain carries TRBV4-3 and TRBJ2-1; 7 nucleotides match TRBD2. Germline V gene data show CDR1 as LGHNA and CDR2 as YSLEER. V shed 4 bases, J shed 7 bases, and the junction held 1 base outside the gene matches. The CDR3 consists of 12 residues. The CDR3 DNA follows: TGCGCCAGCAGCCTCGGGGGGAATGAGCAGTTCTTC. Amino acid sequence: CASSLGGNEQFF.

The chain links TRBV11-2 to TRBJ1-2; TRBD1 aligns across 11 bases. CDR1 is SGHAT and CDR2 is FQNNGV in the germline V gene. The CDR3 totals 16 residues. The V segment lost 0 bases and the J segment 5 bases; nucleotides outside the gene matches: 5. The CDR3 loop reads CASSLDRDRGKYGYTF. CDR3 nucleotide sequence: TGTGCCAGCAGCTTAGATCGGGACAGGGGGAAGTATGGCTACACCTTC.

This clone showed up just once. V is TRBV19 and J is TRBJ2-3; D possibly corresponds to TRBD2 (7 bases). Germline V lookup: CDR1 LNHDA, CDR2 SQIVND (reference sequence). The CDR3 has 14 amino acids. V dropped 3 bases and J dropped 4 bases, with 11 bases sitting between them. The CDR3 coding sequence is TGTGCCAGTAGTATCCAGGGGAGGGCAGATACGCAGTATTTT. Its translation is CASSIQGRADTQYF.

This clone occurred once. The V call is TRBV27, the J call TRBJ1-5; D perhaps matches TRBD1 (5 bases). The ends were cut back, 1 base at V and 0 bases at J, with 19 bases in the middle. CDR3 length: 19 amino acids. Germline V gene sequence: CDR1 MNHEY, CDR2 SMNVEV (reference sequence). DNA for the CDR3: TGTGCCAGCAGTTTATTGACAGCCGGTAGGACCTATAGCAATCAGCCCCAGCATTTT. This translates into CASSLLTAGRTYSNQPQHF.

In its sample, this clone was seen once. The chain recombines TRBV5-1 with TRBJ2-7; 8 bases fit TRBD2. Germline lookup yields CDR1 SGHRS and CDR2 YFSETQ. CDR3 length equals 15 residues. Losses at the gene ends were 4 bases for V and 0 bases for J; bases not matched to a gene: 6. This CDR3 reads CASSVLAGSSYEQYF. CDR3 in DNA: TGCGCCAGCAGCGTCTTAGCGGGGAGCTCCTACGAGCAGTACTTC.

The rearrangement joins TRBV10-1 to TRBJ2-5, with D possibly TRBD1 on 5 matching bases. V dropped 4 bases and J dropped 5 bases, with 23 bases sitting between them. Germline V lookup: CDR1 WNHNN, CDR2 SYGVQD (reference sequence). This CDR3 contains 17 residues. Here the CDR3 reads CASSANWGAGTGETQYF. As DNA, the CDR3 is TGCGCCAGCAGTGCTAACTGGGGCGCCGGAACCGGGGAGACCCAGTACTTC.

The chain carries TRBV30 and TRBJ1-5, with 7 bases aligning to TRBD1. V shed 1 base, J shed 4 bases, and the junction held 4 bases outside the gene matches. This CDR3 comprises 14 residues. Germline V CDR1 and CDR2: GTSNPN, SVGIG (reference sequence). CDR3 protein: CAWSGGTANQPQHF. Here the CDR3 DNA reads TGTGCCTGGAGTGGAGGGACAGCAAATCAGCCCCAGCATTTT.

The CDR3 reads CASSAGTANTGELFF. In DNA form, the CDR3 reads TGCGCCAGCAGTGCCGGGACAGCCAACACCGGGGAGCTGTTTTTT. The chain couples TRBV10-1 to TRBJ2-2; TRBD1 aligns across 7 bases. In germline, CDR1 is WNHNN, CDR2 SYGVQD (reference sequence). V lost 4 bases and J lost 2; bases outside the gene matches: 4. The CDR3 contains 15 residues.

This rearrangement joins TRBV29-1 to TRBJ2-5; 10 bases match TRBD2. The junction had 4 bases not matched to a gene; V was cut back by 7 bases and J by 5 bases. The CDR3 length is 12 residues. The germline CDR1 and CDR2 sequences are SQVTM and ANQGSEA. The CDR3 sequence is CSGASGSETQYF. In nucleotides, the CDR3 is TGCAGCGGGGCTAGCGGGAGTGAGACCCAGTACTTC.

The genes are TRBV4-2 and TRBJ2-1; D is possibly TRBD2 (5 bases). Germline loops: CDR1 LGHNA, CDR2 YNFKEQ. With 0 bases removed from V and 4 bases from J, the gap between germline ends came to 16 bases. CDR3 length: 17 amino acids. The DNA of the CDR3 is TGTGCCAGCAGCCAAGATCTAGTAGCGTCATGGTACAATGAGCAGTTCTTC. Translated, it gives CASSQDLVASWYNEQFF.

The CDR3 bases are TGCAGTGCTAGATTCGACAGGGAAGCTTTCTTT. Amino acids: CSARFDREAFF. The chain combines TRBV20-1 with TRBJ1-1, with D maybe TRBD1 (6 bases). The CDR3 runs to 11 residues. Per germline, CDR1 DFQATT and CDR2 SNEGSKA (reference sequence). Trimming left V 2 bases short and J 8 bases short, with 9 bases between.